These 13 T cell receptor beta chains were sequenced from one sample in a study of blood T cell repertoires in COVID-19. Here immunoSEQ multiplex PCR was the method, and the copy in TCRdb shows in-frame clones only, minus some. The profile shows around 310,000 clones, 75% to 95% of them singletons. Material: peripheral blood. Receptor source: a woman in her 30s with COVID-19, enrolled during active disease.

CDR3 region: CASGPHRTWEQYF. CDR3 bases: TGTGCCAGCGGGCCCCACCGTACGTGGGAGCAGTACTTC. V and J are TRBV2 and TRBJ2-7, with no clear D. CDR3 size: 13 residues. V lost 8 bases, J lost 7 bases, and 18 bases lay in between. Germline V gene data show CDR1 as SNHLY and CDR2 as FYNNEI. Variable domain in full (rest from reference TRBV2 and TRBJ2-7): EPEVTQTPSHQVTQMGQEVILRCVPISNHLYFYWYRQILGQKVEFLVSFYNNEISEKSEIFDDQFSVERPDGSNFTLKIRSTKLEDSAMYFCASGPHRTWEQYFGPGTRLTVT.

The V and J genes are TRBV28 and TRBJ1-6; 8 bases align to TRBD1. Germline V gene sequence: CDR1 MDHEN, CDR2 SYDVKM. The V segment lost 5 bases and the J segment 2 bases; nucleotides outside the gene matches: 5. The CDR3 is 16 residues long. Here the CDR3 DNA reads TGTGCCAGCAGTCGAGACAGGGGCCCCTATAATTCACCCCTCCACTTT. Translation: CASSRDRGPYNSPLHF. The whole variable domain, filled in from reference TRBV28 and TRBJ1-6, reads DVKVTQSSRYLVKRTGEKVFLECVQDMDHENMFWYRQDPGLGLRLIYFSYDVKMKEKGDIPEGYSVSREKKERFSLILESASTNQTSMYLCASSRDRGPYNSPLHFGNGTRLTVT.

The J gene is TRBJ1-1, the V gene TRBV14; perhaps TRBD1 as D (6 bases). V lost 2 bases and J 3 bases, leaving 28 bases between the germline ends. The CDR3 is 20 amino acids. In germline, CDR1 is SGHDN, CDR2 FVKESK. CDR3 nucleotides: TGTGCCAGCAGCCAACAAAACCCCCTCGGGTATTGGCAGGGGCACACTGAAGCTTTCTTT. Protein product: CASSQQNPLGYWQGHTEAFF.

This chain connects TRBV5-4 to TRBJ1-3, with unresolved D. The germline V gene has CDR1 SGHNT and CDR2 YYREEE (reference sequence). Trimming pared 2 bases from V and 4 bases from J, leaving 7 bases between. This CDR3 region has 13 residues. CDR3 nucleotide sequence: TGTGCCAGCAGCTTTAGGAGCGGAAACACCATATATTTT. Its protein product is CASSFRSGNTIYF.

CDR3 DNA sequence: TGTGCCAGCAGCTTAGTAGTGCTCGGGTCCGAAAAACTGTTTTTT. It specifies CASSLVVLGSEKLFF. The chain has TRBV7-9 and TRBJ1-4; D call uncertain. Germline CDR1 SEHNR, CDR2 FQNEAQ (reference sequence). V was pared by 1 base and J by 8 bases, with 14 bases between. The CDR3 has 15 amino acids.

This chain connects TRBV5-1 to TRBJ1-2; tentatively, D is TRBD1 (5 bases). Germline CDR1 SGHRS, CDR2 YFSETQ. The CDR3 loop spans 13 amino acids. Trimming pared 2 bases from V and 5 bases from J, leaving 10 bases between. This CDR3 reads CASSFRGEYGYTF. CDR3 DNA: TGCGCCAGCAGCTTCCGGGGGGAATATGGCTACACCTTC.

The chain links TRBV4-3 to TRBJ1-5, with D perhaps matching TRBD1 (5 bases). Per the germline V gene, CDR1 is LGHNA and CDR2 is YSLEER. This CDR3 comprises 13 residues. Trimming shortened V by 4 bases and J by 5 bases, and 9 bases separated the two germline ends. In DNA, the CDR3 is TGCGCCAGCAGCCCAGAAGGGGATCAGCCCCAGCATTTT. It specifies CASSPEGDQPQHF.

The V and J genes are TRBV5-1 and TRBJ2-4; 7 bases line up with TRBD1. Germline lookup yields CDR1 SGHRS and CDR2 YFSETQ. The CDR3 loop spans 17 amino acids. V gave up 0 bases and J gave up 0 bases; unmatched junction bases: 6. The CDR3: CASSLVGQGVAKNIQYF. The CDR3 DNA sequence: TGCGCCAGCAGCTTGGTTGGTCAGGGGGTAGCCAAAAACATTCAGTACTTC.

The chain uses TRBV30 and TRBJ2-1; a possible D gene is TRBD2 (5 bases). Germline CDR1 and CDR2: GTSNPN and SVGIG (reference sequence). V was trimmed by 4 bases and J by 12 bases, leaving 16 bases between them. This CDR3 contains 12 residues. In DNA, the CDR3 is TGTGCCTGGACTTCCGACCGACTAACGCAGTTCTTC. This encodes CAWTSDRLTQFF.

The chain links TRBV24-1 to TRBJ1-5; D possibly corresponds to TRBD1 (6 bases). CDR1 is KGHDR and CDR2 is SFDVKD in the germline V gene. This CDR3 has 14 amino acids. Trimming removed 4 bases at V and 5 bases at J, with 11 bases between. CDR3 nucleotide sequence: TGTGCCACCAGTGACCCAGGGGACCATCAGCCCCAGCATTTT. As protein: CATSDPGDHQPQHF.

The CDR3 spells CASSLGQGTPSSYTF. The CDR3 DNA reads TGTGCCAGCAGCTTAGGACAGGGGACCCCCAGTAGCTACACCTTC. V is TRBV7-8 and J is TRBJ1-2; 8 bases map to TRBD1. The germline V gene has CDR1 SGHVS and CDR2 FQNEAQ. V lost 1 base to trimming and J lost 9 bases; unmatched junction nucleotides: 10. This CDR3 has 15 residues.

CDR3 sequence reads: CASSLRQGGMGSPLHF. The CDR3 DNA follows: TGTGCCAGCAGCTTAAGACAGGGCGGAATGGGTTCACCCCTCCACTTT. V and J are TRBV7-3 and TRBJ1-6; 7 bases match TRBD1. The ends lost 1 base at V and 9 bases at J; junction bases unmatched: 9. CDR3 length: 16 residues. The germline gives CDR1 SGHTA, CDR2 FQGTGA.

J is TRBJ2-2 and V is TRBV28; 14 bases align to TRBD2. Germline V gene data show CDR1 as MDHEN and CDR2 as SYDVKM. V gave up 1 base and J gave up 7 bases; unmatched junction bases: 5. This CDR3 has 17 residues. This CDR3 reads CASSLLGLAGEVGELFF. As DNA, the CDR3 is TGTGCCAGCAGTTTATTGGGACTAGCGGGAGAGGTCGGGGAGCTGTTTTTT. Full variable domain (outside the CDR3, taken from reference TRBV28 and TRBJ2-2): DVKVTQSSRYLVKRTGEKVFLECVQDMDHENMFWYRQDPGLGLRLIYFSYDVKMKEKGDIPEGYSVSREKKERFSLILESASTNQTSMYLCASSLLGLAGEVGELFFGEGSRLTVL.